These 32 T cell receptor beta chains were sequenced from one sample in a study of T cells in Graves' hyperthyroidism and ophthalmopathy (dated by TCRdb to the late 2010s). Receptor amplification or capture employed multiplex PCR. These reads were obtained on an Illumina HiSeq 2000. The TCR beta CDR3 regions were amplified from the RNA transcripts. A first-round RT-PCR of the TCR CDR3 used the HTBI primer set with the Qiagen OneStep RT-PCR kit. TCRdb took the public reads, trimmed them with fastp at Q25, ran MiXCR for clone calling and kept in-frame beta chains. Rows are unified per CDR3 protein, each entry keeping the most common DNA and genes. The sample contains approximately 300,000 distinct CDR3 sequences, approximately 18% of them found a single time. In total, the top ten clones hold approximately 37% of the sample. Sample: blood. These TCRs come from a man aged 50 or older with Graves' ophthalmopathy.

This clonotype was recorded only once. V usage is TRBV27 and J usage is TRBJ2-7; 11 nucleotides match TRBD1. J lost 2 bases, V lost 1 base, and 13 bases had no gene match. CDR1 and CDR2 from the germline V gene are MNHEY and SMNVEV (reference sequence). The CDR3 extends over 19 amino acids. The DNA for the CDR3 is TGTGCCAGCAGTTTATACCGGGACAGGGGGGATAGGATTACCTACGAGCAGTACTTC. Protein sequence: CASSLYRDRGDRITYEQYF.

The table lists this clonotype with a few counts. V usage is TRBV3-1 and J usage is TRBJ2-2, with 10 bases that match TRBD2. The CDR3 totals 15 residues. Trimming cost V 2 bases and J 6 bases; bases outside gene matches: 3. The germline V gene encodes CDR1 LGHDT and CDR2 YNNKEL (reference sequence). CDR3 amino acids: CASSQSSGSSGELFF. The CDR3 region has the DNA TGTGCCAGCAGCCAATCTAGCGGGAGCTCCGGGGAGCTGTTTTTT.

This chain joins TRBV5-4 and TRBJ2-7; the D gene is possibly TRBD1 (6 bases). The V end was cut by 2 bases, the J end by 2 bases, with 8 bases between. The CDR3 consists of 13 residues. The germline CDR1 and CDR2 sequences are SGHNT and YYREEE (reference sequence). For the CDR3, the DNA is TGTGCCAGCAGCTTTACAGGGACCTACGAGCAGTACTTC. Its translation: CASSFTGTYEQYF.

At least ten counts were recorded for this clonotype. The chain joins TRBV12-3 or TRBV12-4 to TRBJ2-7; 7 positions agree with TRBD1. The CDR3 sequence is 14 residues long. V lost 7 bases and J lost 6; bases outside the gene matches: 12. CDR3 sequence reads: CASTLSRTGSEQYF. The CDR3 nucleotides are TGTGCCAGCACCCTTTCCCGGACAGGCTCCGAGCAGTACTTC.

The genes are TRBV13 and TRBJ1-2, with D hard to call. CDR3 length: 15 residues. Trimming cost V 1 base and J 4 bases, with 13 bases left between them. Germline V gene lookup returns CDR1 PRHDT and CDR2 FYEKMQ (reference sequence). CDR3 in amino acids: CASSLVGSGAYGYTF. CDR3 nucleotide sequence: TGTGCCAGCAGCTTAGTAGGATCCGGAGCCTATGGCTACACCTTC. Based on the CDR3 plus reference TRBV13 and TRBJ1-2, the full variable domain is AAGVIQSPRHLIKEKRETATLKCYPIPRHDTVYWYQQGPGQDPQFLISFYEKMQSDKGSIPDRFSAQQFSDYHSELNMSSLELGDSALYFCASSLVGSGAYGYTFGSGTRLTVV.

This clonotype has more than one count but fewer than ten. The gene calls are TRBV20-1 and TRBJ2-2; 7 bases are shared with TRBD2. The CDR3 is 14 amino acids. Losses at the gene ends were 2 bases for V and 6 bases for J; bases not matched to a gene: 6. Germline-derived CDR1 and CDR2 are DFQATT and SNEGSKA (reference sequence). The CDR3 region has the DNA TGCAGTGCTAGACCCCGGGGGGAGGCCGGGGAGCTGTTTTTT. It encodes CSARPRGEAGELFF.

This chain joins TRBV7-9 and TRBJ2-2; 11 bases match TRBD2. The germline gives CDR1 SEHNR, CDR2 FQNEAQ (reference sequence). V lost 5 bases and J lost 5; bases outside the gene matches: 7. This CDR3 has 16 residues. The CDR3 sequence is CASSLLAGAPTGELFF. For the CDR3, the DNA is TGTGCCAGCAGCCTACTAGCGGGAGCTCCGACCGGGGAGCTGTTTTTT.

This clonotype was found many times. This chain's CDR3 is CASSPGQGDWNTEAFF. The DNA for the CDR3 is TGCGCCAGCAGCCCCGGACAGGGGGACTGGAACACTGAAGCTTTCTTT. V usage is TRBV5-1 and J usage is TRBJ1-1; TRBD1 matches at 10 bases. The germline CDR1 and CDR2 sequences are SGHRS and YFSETQ. The ends lost 4 bases at V and 1 base at J; junction bases unmatched: 7. The CDR3 contains 16 residues.

This clonotype was seen many times. This sequence joins TRBV5-1 and TRBJ2-2; 10 bases line up with TRBD1. J lost 4 bases, V lost 4 bases, and 4 bases had no gene match. Germline V gives CDR1 SGHRS, CDR2 YFSETQ. The CDR3 sequence is 15 residues long. The CDR3 reads CASSAGQGGTGELFF. In DNA, the CDR3 is TGCGCCAGCAGCGCTGGACAGGGGGGCACCGGGGAGCTGTTTTTT.

The chain links TRBV4-1 to TRBJ2-7; TRBD2 matches 10 bases. Germline V lookup: CDR1 MGHRA, CDR2 YSYEKL. J gave up 6 bases and V 1 base, and 9 bases lay outside the gene matches. The CDR3 has 16 residues. The CDR3 loop is CASSQVRGLASGEQYF. DNA of the CDR3: TGCGCCAGCAGCCAAGTTCGGGGACTAGCGTCTGGCGAGCAGTACTTC.

CDR3 DNA: TGTGCCAGCAGTGAAGCGCTAGGCCATTCACCCCTCCACTTT. This gives the protein CASSEALGHSPLHF. This chain connects TRBV6-1 to TRBJ1-6; D call uncertain. The CDR3 loop spans 14 amino acids. The germline V gene encodes CDR1 MNHNS and CDR2 SASEGT. With 0 bases removed from V and 8 bases from J, the gap between germline ends came to 8 bases.

This clonotype is medium-sized by share. The chain uses TRBV7-9 and TRBJ2-5, with 12 bases that match TRBD2. CDR1 is SEHNR, CDR2 FQNEAQ, per germline (reference sequence). This CDR3 has 17 amino acids. After removal of 1 base from V and 1 base from J, the junction contained 4 bases not matched to a gene. The CDR3 bases are TGTGCCAGCAGCTTAGGGACTAGCGGGGCCATCCAAGAGACCCAGTACTTC. It is translated as CASSLGTSGAIQETQYF.

This chain links TRBV5-4 with TRBJ2-5; 9 bases agree with TRBD2. Germline V gives CDR1 SGHNT, CDR2 YYREEE (reference sequence). With V trimmed by 0 bases and J by 4 bases, 7 bases remained unmatched. CDR3 length: 16 amino acids. CDR3 sequence reads: CASSLVAGGPRETQYF. The CDR3 DNA reads as TGTGCCAGCAGCTTGGTTGCGGGAGGGCCGCGAGAGACCCAGTACTTC.

There are many counts of this clonotype. The V and J genes are TRBV18 and TRBJ1-2; no definite D call. Trimming left V 5 bases short and J 2 bases short, with 12 bases between. The CDR3 is 14 residues long. Germline V gene sequence: CDR1 KGHSH, CDR2 LQKENI. The CDR3 bases are TGTGCCAGCTCAACTAAGACGGAGAACTATGGCTACACCTTC. It is translated as CASSTKTENYGYTF. The variable domain in full, with the rest retrieved from reference TRBV18 and TRBJ1-2, is NAGVMQNPRHLVRRRGQEARLRCSPMKGHSHVYWYRQLPEEGLKFMVYLQKENIIDESGMPKERFSAEFPKEGPSILRIQQVVRGDSAAYFCASSTKTENYGYTFGSGTRLTVV.

This clonotype came up many times. The rearrangement uses TRBV6-1 and TRBJ1-1; TRBD1 matches 7 bases. The CDR3 consists of 13 residues. Trimming at V came to 5 bases and at J to 10 bases, leaving 10 bases not matched to a gene. The germline V gene encodes CDR1 MNHNS and CDR2 SASEGT. This CDR3 reads CASSRDSSDGAFF. The CDR3 nucleotides are TGTGCCAGCAGTAGGGACAGCTCCGACGGAGCTTTCTTT.

The gene calls are TRBV30 and TRBJ2-2; TRBD2 matches at 7 bases. The CDR3 consists of 16 residues. Trimming cost V 5 bases and J 6 bases; bases outside gene matches: 15. Germline CDR1 and CDR2: GTSNPN and SVGIG (reference sequence). CDR3 DNA: TGTGCCTGGGGGGATGGACGGGGAGGGTCTCCCGGGGAGCTGTTTTTT. Translating gives CAWGDGRGGSPGELFF.

This clonotype was recorded a few times. The V call is TRBV6-1, the J call TRBJ2-4, with a weak D call TRBD1 (5 bases). The CDR3 spans 14 residues. Germline-derived CDR1 and CDR2 are MNHNS and SASEGT. Trimming left V 6 bases short and J 5 bases short, with 14 bases between. DNA for the CDR3: TGTGCCAGCAGCCTCCCCGGACAAGAAAACATTCAGTACTTC. The encoded protein is CASSLPGQENIQYF.

This chain joins TRBV5-1 and TRBJ1-2; D not certain. Germline V CDR1 and CDR2: SGHRS, YFSETQ. Deletions cut 0 bases from V and 2 bases from J, with 8 bases between. The CDR3 runs 14 residues. The CDR3 coding sequence is TGCGCCAGCAGCTTGGGTGGCGAAAACTATGGCTACACCTTC. Its protein product is CASSLGGENYGYTF.

The CDR3 nucleotides read TGTGCCAGCAGCCAAGATCCCTACCAGTCCTATGGCTACACCTTC. Translation: CASSQDPYQSYGYTF. V is TRBV3-1 and J is TRBJ1-2; D gene uncertain. Trimming pared 0 bases from V and 4 bases from J, leaving 12 bases between. The CDR3 extends over 15 amino acids. Germline values: CDR1 LGHDT, CDR2 YNNKEL (reference sequence).

This clonotype has at least ten counts. V usage is TRBV5-6 and J usage is TRBJ2-3; D remains unclear. From germline, CDR1 is SGHDT and CDR2 YYEEEE. The CDR3 length is 12 residues. Deletions cut 4 bases from V and 2 bases from J, with 5 bases between. The CDR3 DNA reads TGTGCCAGCAGCCCCGACACAGATACGCAGTATTTT. Translating it yields CASSPDTDTQYF.

This clonotype has just a few counts. The chain uses TRBV27 and TRBJ2-1; weak D call: TRBD1 (6 bases). Germline CDR1 reads MNHEY; CDR2 reads SMNVEV (reference sequence). V was shortened by 4 bases and J by 5 bases, with 9 bases between the two germline ends. This CDR3 has 13 amino acids. The DNA of the CDR3 is TGTGCCAGCAGTTCAGGGGCTGACAATGAGCAGTTCTTC. Translating it yields CASSSGADNEQFF.

This rearrangement joins TRBV12-3 or TRBV12-4 to TRBJ1-1; a possible D gene is TRBD1 (5 bases). Trimming left V 7 bases short and J 1 base short, with 10 bases between. This CDR3 spans 13 amino acids. The CDR3 sequence is CASTKGENTEAFF. DNA of the CDR3: TGTGCCAGCACTAAAGGGGAGAACACTGAAGCTTTCTTT.

This chain joins TRBV6-1 and TRBJ2-1; 8 nucleotides match TRBD2. Trimming cost V 8 bases and J 5 bases; bases outside gene matches: 8. The CDR3 is 14 amino acids. From germline, CDR1 is MNHNS and CDR2 SASEGT. The CDR3 loop is CASPSGRGHNEQFF. CDR3 sequence (DNA): TGTGCCAGCCCCTCCGGGAGGGGTCACAATGAGCAGTTCTTC.

The CDR3 here is CASSLDRGGFF. CDR3 nucleotide sequence: TGTGCCAGCAGCTTAGATAGGGGTGGGTTCTTC. V gene TRBV11-2 combines with J gene TRBJ2-1; D may be TRBD1 (5 bases). CDR3 length equals 11 residues. Germline CDR1 is SGHAT and CDR2 is FQNNGV. The V and J ends lost 0 bases and 15 bases respectively, with 9 bases between them.

This clonotype came up many times. V and J are TRBV18 and TRBJ2-7, with D unresolved. The germline V and J ends were trimmed by 0 bases and 6 bases, with 15 bases remaining between them. The CDR3 has 15 residues. Germline CDR1 KGHSH, CDR2 LQKENI. The CDR3 region is CASSPPSFPRIEQYF. In nucleotides, the CDR3 is TGTGCCAGCTCACCACCGTCATTCCCTAGGATCGAGCAGTACTTC.

Ten or more counts support this clonotype. The rearrangement links TRBV5-1 to TRBJ2-5; D not certain. The CDR3 spans 14 residues. V lost 2 bases, J lost 5 bases, and 13 bases lay in between. CDR1 and CDR2 from the germline V gene are SGHRS and YFSETQ. The DNA of the CDR3 is TGCGCCAGCAGCTTATCCGGGTCAAGGGAGACCCAGTACTTC. Translated: CASSLSGSRETQYF.

This clonotype appeared a few times. V and J are TRBV20-1 and TRBJ2-5; 12 positions agree with TRBD2. The germline V gene has CDR1 DFQATT and CDR2 SNEGSKA (reference sequence). The CDR3 loop spans 14 amino acids. J was trimmed by 3 bases and V by 5 bases; bases with no gene match: 4. For the CDR3, the DNA is TGCAGTGCTGGTCGGACTAGCGGGGAAGAGACCCAGTACTTC. It yields the protein CSAGRTSGEETQYF.

On this clonotype itself: A read error is possible here, since a much larger clone lies one base away. The J gene is TRBJ2-1, the V gene TRBV28, with 9 bases fitting TRBD2. Germline CDR1 is MDHEN and CDR2 is SYDVKM. The CDR3 sequence is 18 residues long. The CDR3 loop is CAGSSPLSASGNYNEQFF. CDR3 coding DNA: TGTGCCGGCAGTTCTCCCCTCTCAGCTAGCGGGAACTACAATGAGCAGTTCTTC.

This clonotype has at least ten counts. The chain has TRBV30 and TRBJ2-7; no clear D. This CDR3 has 11 amino acids. Germline CDR1 GTSNPN, CDR2 SVGIG (reference sequence). V was cut by 3 bases and J by 2 bases, with 5 bases left in between. Written as DNA, the CDR3 is TGTGCCTGGAGGGCCCCCTACGAGCAGTACTTC. It codes for CAWRAPYEQYF.

This clonotype has ten or more counts. This chain connects TRBV7-3 to TRBJ2-3, with TRBD2 matching 7 bases. CDR1 is SGHTA and CDR2 is FQGTGA in the germline V gene. This CDR3 comprises 16 residues. J was trimmed by 1 base and V by 2 bases; bases with no gene match: 6. The CDR3 nucleotides read TGTGCCAGCAGCTTATCTTTTAGCGGGCGCACAGATACGCAGTATTTT. Translating it yields CASSLSFSGRTDTQYF.

The chain links TRBV20-1 to TRBJ2-5, with TRBD2 matching 16 bases. The V gene end was trimmed by 1 base and the J gene end by 7 bases; junction bases not matched to a gene: 6. This CDR3 is 16 amino acids long. Germline loops: CDR1 DFQATT, CDR2 SNEGSKA (reference sequence). CDR3 residues: CSARAGTSGRATTQYF. The CDR3 bases are TGCAGTGCTAGAGCCGGGACTAGCGGGAGGGCCACGACCCAGTACTTC.

This chain links TRBV6-1 with TRBJ1-6; D gene unclear. Germline lookup yields CDR1 MNHNS and CDR2 SASEGT. The CDR3 runs 16 residues. Between the trimmed V and J ends, which lost 8 bases and 10 bases, there was a span of 24 bases. The CDR3: CASSRKVTPESSPLHF. The CDR3 DNA reads TGTGCCAGCTCCCGAAAGGTGACCCCGGAATCCTCACCCCTCCACTTT.